This T cell receptor beta chain originates from a study of blood T cell repertoires in COVID-19. Background on the study: Samples taken during acute and convalescent COVID-19 were collected in the United States, Italy and Spain. From T cells, B-cell-depleted T cells, or PBMCs came the material, which was cDNA or gDNA.

In germline, CDR1 is MDHEN, CDR2 SYDVKM. This CDR3 has 14 residues. V lost 6 bases and J lost 3; bases outside the gene matches: 7. The repertoire was sequenced with immunoSEQ multiplex PCR; TCRdb's copy has only in-frame clones and lacks some. The sample has under 75,000 clones, more than 80% seen once. The chain couples TRBV28 to TRBJ1-2; the match to TRBD1 covers 7 bases. The sample was peripheral blood. The source is a middle-aged man with acute or convalescent COVID-19. The CDR3 is CASSSRQGHYGYTF. The CDR3 DNA reads TGTGCCAGCAGCTCCCGACAGGGACACTATGGCTACACCTTC.